This T cell receptor (beta chain) was profiled in a study of T cell responses to AZD1222 COVID-19 vaccine. Clones were read by immunoSEQ multiplex PCR, and TCRdb kept only the in-frame ones, dropping some. In the table there are approximately 190,000 clones, almost 95% of which are singletons. Trimming left V 5 bases short and J 4 bases short, with 17 bases between. CDR3 size: 15 residues. From germline, CDR1 is MDHEN and CDR2 SYDVKM. The receptor was derived from an adult in good health. The chain has TRBV28 and TRBJ1-1; D is possibly TRBD1 (5 bases). The sequencing used peripheral blood, collected on day 0 of AZD1222 vaccination. The CDR3 here is CASSTYGHRATEAFF. CDR3 sequence (DNA): TGTGCCAGCAGTACTTACGGACACCGTGCCACTGAAGCTTTCTTT.